This T cell receptor beta chain appears in the sequencing data of a study of blood T cells in healthy people across ages. Whole-study results and caveats: Total diversity from one million sequenced T cells was likely underestimated.

PCR was performed a second time for about 7 to 11 cycles using a sample-barcoded 5' primer and a J-beta primer mix. TCRdb processed the 5' RACE reads anew with MiXCR; each CDR3 protein has one entry. This sample has fewer than 2 million distinct CDR3 sequences, with about two fifths found just once. The V end was cut by 4 bases, the J end by 3 bases, with 15 bases between. The CDR3 is made up of 15 amino acids. Germline V gene sequence: CDR1 KGHDR, CDR2 SFDVKD. About this clonotype itself: Its antigen is undetermined.

The sequenced sample consisted of blood. The sequence came from a human donor in good health. The chain combines TRBV24-1 with TRBJ2-7; D may correspond to TRBD1 or TRBD2 (5 bases each). CDR3 DNA sequence: TGTGCCACCAGTGACGGGGCCTCCCGTAACTACGAGCAGTACTTC. Its protein is CATSDGASRNYEQYF.